This TCR beta chain derives from a study of blood T cell repertoires in COVID-19. Study information: Acute and convalescent COVID-19 samples came from the United States, Italy and Spain.

The CDR3 covers 13 residues. Germline V gene data show CDR1 as SGHDN and CDR2 as FVKESK. J lost 4 bases, V lost 6 bases, and 4 bases had no gene match. The study assigned cohorts using participant-reported clinical history. Profiling relied on immunoSEQ multiplex PCR, and the TCRdb table lists in-frame clones only, not all of them. The profile shows around 250,000 clones, 65% to 90% of them singletons. The sequenced sample was PBMCs or T cells enriched from blood (not recorded which). The clonotype originates from a woman in her forties or fifties with acute COVID-19. V usage is TRBV14 and J usage is TRBJ1-2; 8 nucleotides match TRBD1. The CDR3 spells CASSPGTGYGYTF. As DNA, the CDR3 is TGTGCCAGCAGTCCGGGGACAGGCTATGGCTACACCTTC.